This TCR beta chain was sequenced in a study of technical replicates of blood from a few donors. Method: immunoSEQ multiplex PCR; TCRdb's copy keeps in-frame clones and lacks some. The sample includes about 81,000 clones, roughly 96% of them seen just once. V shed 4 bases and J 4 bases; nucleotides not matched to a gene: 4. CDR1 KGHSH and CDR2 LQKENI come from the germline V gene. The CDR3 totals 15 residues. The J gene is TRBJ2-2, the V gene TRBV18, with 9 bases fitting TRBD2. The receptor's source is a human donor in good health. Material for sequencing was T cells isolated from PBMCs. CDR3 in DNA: TGTGCCAGCTCACGGACTAGCGTAACCACCGGGGAGCTGTTTTTT. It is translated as CASSRTSVTTGELFF. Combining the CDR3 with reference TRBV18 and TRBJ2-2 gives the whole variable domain NAGVMQNPRHLVRRRGQEARLRCSPMKGHSHVYWYRQLPEEGLKFMVYLQKENIIDESGMPKERFSAEFPKEGPSILRIQQVVRGDSAAYFCASSRTSVTTGELFFGEGSRLTVL.